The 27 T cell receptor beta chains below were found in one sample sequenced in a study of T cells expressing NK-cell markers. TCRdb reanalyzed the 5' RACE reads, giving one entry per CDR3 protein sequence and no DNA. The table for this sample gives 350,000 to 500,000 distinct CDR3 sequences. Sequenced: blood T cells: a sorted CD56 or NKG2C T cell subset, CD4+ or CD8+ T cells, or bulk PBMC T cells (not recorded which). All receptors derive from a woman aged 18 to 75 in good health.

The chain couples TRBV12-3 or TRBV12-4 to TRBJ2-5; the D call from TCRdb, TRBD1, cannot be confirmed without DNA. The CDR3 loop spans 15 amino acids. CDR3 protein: CASSFQGTGQETQYF.

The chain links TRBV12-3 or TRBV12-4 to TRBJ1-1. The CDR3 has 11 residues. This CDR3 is CASSARTEAFF.

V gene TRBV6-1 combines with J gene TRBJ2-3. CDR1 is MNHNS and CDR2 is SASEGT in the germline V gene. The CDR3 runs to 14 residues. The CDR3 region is CASSEGPSTDTQYF.

CDR3 sequence: CASSLISGNTIYF. This chain uses TRBV6-1 with TRBJ1-3. Germline assignment: CDR1 MNHNS and CDR2 SASEGT. This CDR3 contains 13 residues.

The CDR3 here is CASSRDRPDQPQHF. V usage is TRBV12-3 or TRBV12-4 and J usage is TRBJ1-5; TCRdb gives TRBD1 as the D gene, but with no DNA this cannot be confirmed. CDR3 length: 14 amino acids.

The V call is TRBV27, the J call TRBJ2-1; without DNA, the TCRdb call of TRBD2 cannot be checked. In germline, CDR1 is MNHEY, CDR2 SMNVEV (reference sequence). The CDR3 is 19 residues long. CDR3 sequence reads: CASSLSPLGPVGSYNEQFF.

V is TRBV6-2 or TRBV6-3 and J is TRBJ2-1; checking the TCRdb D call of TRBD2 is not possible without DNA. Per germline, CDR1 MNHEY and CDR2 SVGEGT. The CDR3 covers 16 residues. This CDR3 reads CASSYSSGGPVREQFF.

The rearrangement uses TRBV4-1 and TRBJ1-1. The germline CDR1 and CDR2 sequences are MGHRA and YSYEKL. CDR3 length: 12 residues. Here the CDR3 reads CASSPLGEEAFF.

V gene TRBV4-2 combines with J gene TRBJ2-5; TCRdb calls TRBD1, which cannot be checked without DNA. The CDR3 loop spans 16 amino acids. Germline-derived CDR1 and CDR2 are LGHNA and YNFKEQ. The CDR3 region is CASSLNPGGAQETQYF.

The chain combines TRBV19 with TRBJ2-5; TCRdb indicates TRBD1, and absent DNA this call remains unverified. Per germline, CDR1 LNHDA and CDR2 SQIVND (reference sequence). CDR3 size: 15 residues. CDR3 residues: CASSNPGAPKETQYF.

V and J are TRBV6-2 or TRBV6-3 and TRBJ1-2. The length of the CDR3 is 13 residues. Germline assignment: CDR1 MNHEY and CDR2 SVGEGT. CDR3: CASSPRAHYGYTF.

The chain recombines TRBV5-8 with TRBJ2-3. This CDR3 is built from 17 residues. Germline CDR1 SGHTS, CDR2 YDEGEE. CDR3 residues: CASSLLRTGFSGDTQYF. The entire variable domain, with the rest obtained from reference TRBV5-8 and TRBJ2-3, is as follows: EAGVTQSPTHLIKTRGQQATLRCSPISGHTSVYWYQQALGLGLQFLLWYDEGEERNRGNFPPRFSGRQFPNYSSELNVNALELEDSALYLCASSLLRTGFSGDTQYFGPGTRLTVL.

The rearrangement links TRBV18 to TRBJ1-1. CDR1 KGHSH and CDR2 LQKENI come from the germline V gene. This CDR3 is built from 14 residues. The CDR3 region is CASSRTQLNTEAFF.

The CDR3 sequence is CATRRDRVRDEQFF. The chain recombines TRBV15 with TRBJ2-1; TCRdb indicates TRBD1, and absent DNA this call remains unverified. The CDR3 covers 14 residues. Per the germline V gene, CDR1 is LNHNV and CDR2 is YYDKDF (reference sequence).

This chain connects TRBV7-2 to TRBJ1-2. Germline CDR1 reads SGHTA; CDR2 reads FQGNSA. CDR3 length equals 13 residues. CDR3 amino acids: CASSLDGLSGYTF. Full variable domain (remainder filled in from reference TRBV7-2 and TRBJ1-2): GAGVSQSPSNKVTEKGKDVELRCDPISGHTALYWYRQSLGQGLEFLIYFQGNSAPDKSGLPSDRFSAERTGGSVSTLTIQRTQQEDSAVYLCASSLDGLSGYTFGSGTRLTVV.

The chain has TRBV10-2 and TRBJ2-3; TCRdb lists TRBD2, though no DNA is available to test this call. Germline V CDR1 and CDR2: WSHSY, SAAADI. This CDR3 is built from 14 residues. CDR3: CASSASGSTDTQYF.

This CDR3 is CSASIAGQNEAFF. The chain carries TRBV20-1 and TRBJ1-1; TCRdb names TRBD1, which stays unverified in the absence of DNA. The CDR3 is 13 amino acids. Germline V CDR1 and CDR2: DFQATT, SNEGSKA (reference sequence).

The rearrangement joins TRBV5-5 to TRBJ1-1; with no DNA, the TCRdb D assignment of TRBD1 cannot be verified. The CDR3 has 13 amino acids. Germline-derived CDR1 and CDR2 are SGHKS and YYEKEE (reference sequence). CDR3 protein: CASSLLRDRGAFF.

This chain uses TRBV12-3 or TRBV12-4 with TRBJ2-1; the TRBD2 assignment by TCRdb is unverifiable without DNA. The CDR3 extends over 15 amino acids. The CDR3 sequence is CASRVPGLARNEQFF.

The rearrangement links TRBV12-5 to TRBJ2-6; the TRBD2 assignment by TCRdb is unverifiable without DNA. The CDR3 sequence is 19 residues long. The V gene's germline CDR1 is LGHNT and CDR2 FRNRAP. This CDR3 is CASGLVLGLNLSGANVLTF.

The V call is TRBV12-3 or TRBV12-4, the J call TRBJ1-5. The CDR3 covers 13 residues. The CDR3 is CASSPVTTEPQHF.

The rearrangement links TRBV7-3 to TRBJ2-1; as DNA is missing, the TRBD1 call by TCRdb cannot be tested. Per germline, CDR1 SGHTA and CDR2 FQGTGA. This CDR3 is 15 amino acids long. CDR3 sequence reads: CASTPPGARANEQFF.

The CDR3 region is CASSVGLEGGTDTQYF. The rearrangement links TRBV9 to TRBJ2-3; the D call of TRBD2 rests on TCRdb alone, since no DNA is present to check it. The CDR3 spans 16 residues. The germline CDR1 and CDR2 sequences are SGDLS and YYNGEE.

The CDR3 reads CASSLSSSGDTQYF. The V call is TRBV7-3, the J call TRBJ2-3. Germline V gene lookup returns CDR1 SGHTA and CDR2 FQGTGA. The CDR3 is 14 residues long.

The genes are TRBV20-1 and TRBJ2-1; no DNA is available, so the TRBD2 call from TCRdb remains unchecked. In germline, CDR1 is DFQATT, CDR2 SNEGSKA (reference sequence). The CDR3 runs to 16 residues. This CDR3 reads CSAYGTSASSYNEQFF.

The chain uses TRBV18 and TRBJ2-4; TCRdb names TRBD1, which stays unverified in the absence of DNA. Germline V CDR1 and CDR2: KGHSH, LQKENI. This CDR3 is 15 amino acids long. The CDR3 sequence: CASSPGQGTKNIQYF.

CDR3 region: CASSLGGGPKNIQYF. V gene TRBV12-3 or TRBV12-4 combines with J gene TRBJ2-4. The CDR3 runs 15 residues.